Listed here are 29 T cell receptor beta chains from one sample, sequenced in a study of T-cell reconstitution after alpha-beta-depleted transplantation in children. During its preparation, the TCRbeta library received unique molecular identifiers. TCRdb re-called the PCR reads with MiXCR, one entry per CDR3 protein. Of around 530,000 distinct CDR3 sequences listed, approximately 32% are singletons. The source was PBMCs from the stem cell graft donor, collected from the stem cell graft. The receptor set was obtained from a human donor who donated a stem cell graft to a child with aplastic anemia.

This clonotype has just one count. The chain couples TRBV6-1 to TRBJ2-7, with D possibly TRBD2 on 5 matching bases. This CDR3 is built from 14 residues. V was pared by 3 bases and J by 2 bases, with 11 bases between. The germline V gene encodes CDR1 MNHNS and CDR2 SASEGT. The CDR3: CASSEDRRPYEQYV. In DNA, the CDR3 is TGTGCCAGCAGTGAGGACCGGAGGCCCTACGAGCAGTACGTC.

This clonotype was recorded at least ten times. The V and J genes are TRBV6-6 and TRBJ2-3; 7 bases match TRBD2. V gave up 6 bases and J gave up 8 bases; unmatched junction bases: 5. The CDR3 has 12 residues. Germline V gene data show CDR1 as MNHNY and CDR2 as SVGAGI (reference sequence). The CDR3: CASSLPGGTQYF. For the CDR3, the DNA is TGTGCCAGCAGCCTTCCGGGAGGTACGCAGTATTTT.

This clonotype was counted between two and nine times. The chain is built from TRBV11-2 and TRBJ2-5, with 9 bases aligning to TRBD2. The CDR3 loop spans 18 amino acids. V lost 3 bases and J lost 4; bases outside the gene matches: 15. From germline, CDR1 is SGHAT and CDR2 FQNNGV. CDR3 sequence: CASSFLGREGRLRETQYF. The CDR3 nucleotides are TGTGCCAGCAGCTTTTTAGGGCGGGAGGGCCGATTACGAGAGACCCAGTACTTC.

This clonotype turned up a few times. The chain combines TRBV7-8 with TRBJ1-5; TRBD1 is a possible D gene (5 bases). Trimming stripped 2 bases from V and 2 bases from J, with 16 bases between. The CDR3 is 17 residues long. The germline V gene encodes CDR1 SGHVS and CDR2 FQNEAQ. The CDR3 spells CASSLYGFEGGNQPQHF. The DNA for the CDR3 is TGTGCCAGCAGCTTATATGGCTTCGAAGGGGGCAATCAGCCCCAGCATTTT.

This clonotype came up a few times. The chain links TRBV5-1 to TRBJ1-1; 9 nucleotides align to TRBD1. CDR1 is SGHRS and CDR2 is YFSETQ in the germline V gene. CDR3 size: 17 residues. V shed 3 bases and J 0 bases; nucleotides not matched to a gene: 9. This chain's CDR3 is CASSSGTGRTLNTEAFF. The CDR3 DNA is TGCGCCAGCAGCTCCGGGACAGGGCGCACCTTGAACACTGAAGCTTTCTTT.

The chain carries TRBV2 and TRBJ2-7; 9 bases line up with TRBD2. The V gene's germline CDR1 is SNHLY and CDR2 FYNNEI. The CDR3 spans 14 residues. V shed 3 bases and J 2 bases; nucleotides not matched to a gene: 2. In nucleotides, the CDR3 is TGTGCCAGCAGTGACCCTAGCGGGGCCTACGAGCAGTACGTC. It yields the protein CASSDPSGAYEQYV.

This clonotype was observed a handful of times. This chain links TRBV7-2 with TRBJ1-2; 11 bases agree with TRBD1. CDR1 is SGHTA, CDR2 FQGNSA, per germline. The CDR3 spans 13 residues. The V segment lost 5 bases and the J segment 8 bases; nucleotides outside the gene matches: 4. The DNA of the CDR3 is TGTGCCAGCAGCCACAGGACAGGGGGCGGCTACACCTTC. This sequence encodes CASSHRTGGGYTF. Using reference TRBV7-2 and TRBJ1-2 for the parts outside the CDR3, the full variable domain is GAGVSQSPSNKVTEKGKDVELRCDPISGHTALYWYRQSLGQGLEFLIYFQGNSAPDKSGLPSDRFSAERTGGSVSTLTIQRTQQEDSAVYLCASSHRTGGGYTFGSGTRLTVV.

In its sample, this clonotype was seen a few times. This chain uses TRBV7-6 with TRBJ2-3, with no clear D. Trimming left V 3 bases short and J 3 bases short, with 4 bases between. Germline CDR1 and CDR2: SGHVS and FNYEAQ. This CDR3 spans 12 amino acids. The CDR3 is CASSFLTDTQYF. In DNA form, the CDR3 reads TGTGCCAGCAGCTTCTTGACAGATACGCAGTATTTT.

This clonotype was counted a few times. In nucleotides, the CDR3 is TGTGCCATCAGTGTAACAGGTAGCGAGCAGTACGTC. This encodes CAISVTGSEQYV. This chain uses TRBV10-3 with TRBJ2-7; a weak D match, TRBD1 (5 bases). Germline CDR1 ENHRY, CDR2 SYGVKD. CDR3 length: 12 amino acids. Trimming removed 4 bases at V and 6 bases at J, with 10 bases between.

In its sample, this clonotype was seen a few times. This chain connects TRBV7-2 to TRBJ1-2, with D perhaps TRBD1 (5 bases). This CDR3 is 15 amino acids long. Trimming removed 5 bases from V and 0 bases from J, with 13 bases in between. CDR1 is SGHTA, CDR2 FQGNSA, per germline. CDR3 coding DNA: TGTGCCAGCAGCCACCGACAGACAGCTAACTATGGCTACACCTTC. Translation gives CASSHRQTANYGYTF.

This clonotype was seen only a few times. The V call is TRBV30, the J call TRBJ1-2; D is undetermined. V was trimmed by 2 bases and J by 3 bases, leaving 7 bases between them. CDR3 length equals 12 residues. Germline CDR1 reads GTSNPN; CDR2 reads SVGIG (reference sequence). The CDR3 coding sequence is TGTGCCTGGAGTCCCGGATACTATGGCTACACCTTC. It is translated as CAWSPGYYGYTF.

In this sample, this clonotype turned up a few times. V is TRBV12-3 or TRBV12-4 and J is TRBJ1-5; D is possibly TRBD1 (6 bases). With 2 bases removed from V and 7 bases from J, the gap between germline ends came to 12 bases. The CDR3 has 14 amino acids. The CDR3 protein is CASSLPGAEQPQHF. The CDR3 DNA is TGTGCCAGCAGTTTACCAGGGGCGGAACAGCCCCAGCATTTT.

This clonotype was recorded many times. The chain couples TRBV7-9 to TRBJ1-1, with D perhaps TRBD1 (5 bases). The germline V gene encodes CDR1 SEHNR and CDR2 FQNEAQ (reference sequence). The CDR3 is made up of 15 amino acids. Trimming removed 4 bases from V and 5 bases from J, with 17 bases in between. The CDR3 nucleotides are TGTGCCAGCAGCTCATACAAGTCAGGGCGGACTGAAGCTTTCTTT. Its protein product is CASSSYKSGRTEAFF.

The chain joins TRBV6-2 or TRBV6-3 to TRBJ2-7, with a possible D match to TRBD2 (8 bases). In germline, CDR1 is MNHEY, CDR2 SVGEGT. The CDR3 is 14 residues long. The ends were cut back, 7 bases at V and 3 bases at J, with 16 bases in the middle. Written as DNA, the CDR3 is TGTGCCAGCAAGTTAGCGGGACAGATCTACGAGCAGTACTTC. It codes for CASKLAGQIYEQYF.

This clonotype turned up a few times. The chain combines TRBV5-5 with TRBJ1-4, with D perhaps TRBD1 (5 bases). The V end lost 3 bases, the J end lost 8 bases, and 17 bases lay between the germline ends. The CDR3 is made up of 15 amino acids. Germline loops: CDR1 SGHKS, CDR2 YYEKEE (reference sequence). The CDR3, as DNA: TGTGCCAGCAGCTCTCAGGGTCTCGTAGGGGAAAAACTGTTTTTT. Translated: CASSSQGLVGEKLFF.

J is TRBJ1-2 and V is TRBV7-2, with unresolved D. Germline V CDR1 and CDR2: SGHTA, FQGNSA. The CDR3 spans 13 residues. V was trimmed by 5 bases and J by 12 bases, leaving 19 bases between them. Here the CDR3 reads CASSPSQREGDTF. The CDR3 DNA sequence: TGTGCCAGCAGCCCAAGTCAGAGGGAAGGCGACACCTTC.

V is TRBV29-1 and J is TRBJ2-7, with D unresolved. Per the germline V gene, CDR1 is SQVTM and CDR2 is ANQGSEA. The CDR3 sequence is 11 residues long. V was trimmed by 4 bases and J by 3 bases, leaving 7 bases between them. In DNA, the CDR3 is TGCAGCGTTGTAGACGTCTACGAGCAGTACTTC. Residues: CSVVDVYEQYF.

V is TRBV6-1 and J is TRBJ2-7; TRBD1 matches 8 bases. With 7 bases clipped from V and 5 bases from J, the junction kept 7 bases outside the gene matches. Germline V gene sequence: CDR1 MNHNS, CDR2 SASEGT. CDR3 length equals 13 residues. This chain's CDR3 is CASKANRGDEQYV. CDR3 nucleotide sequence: TGTGCCAGCAAGGCCAACAGGGGGGACGAGCAGTACGTC.

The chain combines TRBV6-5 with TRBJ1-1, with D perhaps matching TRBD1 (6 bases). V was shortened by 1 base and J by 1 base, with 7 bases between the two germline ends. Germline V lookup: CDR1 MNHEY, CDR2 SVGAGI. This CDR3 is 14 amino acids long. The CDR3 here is CASSYLDRNTEAFF. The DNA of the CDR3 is TGTGCCAGCAGTTACTTGGACAGGAACACTGAAGCTTTCTTT.

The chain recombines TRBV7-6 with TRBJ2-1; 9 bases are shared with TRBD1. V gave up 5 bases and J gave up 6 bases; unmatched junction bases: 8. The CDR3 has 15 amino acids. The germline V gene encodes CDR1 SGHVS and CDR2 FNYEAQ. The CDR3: CASSQYRGQGNEQFF. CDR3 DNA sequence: TGTGCCAGCAGCCAATACAGGGGGCAGGGCAATGAGCAGTTCTTC.

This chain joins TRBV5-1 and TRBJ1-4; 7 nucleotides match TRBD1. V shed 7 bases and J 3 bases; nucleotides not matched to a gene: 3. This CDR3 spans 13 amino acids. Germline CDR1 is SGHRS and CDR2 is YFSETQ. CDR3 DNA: TGCGCCAGCGGGGGACAGCCTAATGAAAAACTGTTTTTT. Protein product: CASGGQPNEKLFF.

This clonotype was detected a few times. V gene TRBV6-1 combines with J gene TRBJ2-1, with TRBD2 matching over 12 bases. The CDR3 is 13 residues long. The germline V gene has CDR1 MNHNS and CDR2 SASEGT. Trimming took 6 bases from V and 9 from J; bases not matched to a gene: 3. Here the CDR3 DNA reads TGTGCCAGCAGGCCGGGACTAGCGGGTGAGCAGTTCTTC. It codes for CASRPGLAGEQFF.

CDR3 sequence (DNA): TGTGCCAGAAGCCGAAGGGGGGTCATGAACACTGAAGCTTTCTTT. This sequence encodes CARSRRGVMNTEAFF. V and J are TRBV5-3 and TRBJ1-1, with a weak D call TRBD1 (6 bases). TRBV5-3 is classed as an ORF, of uncertain function. V was pared by 4 bases and J by 0 bases, with 13 bases between. This CDR3 spans 15 amino acids.

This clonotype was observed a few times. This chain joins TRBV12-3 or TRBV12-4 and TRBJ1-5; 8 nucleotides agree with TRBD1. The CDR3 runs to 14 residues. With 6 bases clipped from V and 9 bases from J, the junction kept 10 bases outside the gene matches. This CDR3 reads CASRESGGGRPQHF. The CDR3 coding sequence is TGTGCCAGCAGAGAATCAGGGGGCGGGCGGCCCCAGCATTTT.

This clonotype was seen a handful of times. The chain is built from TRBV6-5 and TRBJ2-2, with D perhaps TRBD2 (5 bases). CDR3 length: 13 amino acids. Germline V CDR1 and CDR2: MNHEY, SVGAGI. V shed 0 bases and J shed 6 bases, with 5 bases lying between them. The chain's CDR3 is CASSYSDSGELFF. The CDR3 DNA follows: TGTGCCAGCAGTTACTCGGACTCCGGGGAGCTGTTTTTT.

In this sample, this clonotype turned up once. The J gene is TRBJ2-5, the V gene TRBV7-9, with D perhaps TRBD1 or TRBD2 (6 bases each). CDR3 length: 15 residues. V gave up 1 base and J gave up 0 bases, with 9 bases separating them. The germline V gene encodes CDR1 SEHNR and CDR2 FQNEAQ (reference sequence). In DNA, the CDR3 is TGTGCCAGCAGCTTAGGGGGGGCCAACCAAGAGACCCAGTACTTC. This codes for CASSLGGANQETQYF.

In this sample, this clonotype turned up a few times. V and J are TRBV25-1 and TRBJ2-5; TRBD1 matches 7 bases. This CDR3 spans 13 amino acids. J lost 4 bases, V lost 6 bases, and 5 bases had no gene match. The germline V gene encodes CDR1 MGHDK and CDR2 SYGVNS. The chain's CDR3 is CASRDNRGETQYF. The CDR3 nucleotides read TGTGCCAGCAGGGACAACAGGGGAGAGACCCAGTACTTC.

The CDR3 region has the DNA TGCAGTGGCCGCCAGGGAGGGGGTGAGCAGTTCTTC. It encodes CSGRQGGGEQFF. The gene calls are TRBV20-1 and TRBJ2-1, with TRBD2 as a possible D gene (7 bases). The CDR3 loop spans 12 amino acids. CDR1 and CDR2 (germline): DFQATT, SNEGSKA (reference sequence). Trimming removed 7 bases at V and 9 bases at J, with 16 bases between.

The CDR3 DNA reads as TGTGCCAGCAGTGAGAGGACAACTAATGAAAAACTGTTTTTT. It translates to CASSERTTNEKLFF. V is TRBV25-1 and J is TRBJ1-4; D is ambiguous. V shed 3 bases and J shed 0 bases, with 5 bases lying between them. The germline gives CDR1 MGHDK, CDR2 SYGVNS. There are 14 residues in the CDR3. Filled out from reference TRBV25-1 and TRBJ1-4, the complete variable domain reads EADIYQTPRYLVIGTGKKITLECSQTMGHDKMYWYQQDPGMELHLIHYSYGVNSTEKGDLSSESTVSRIRTEHFPLTLESARPSHTSQYLCASSERTTNEKLFFGSGTQLSVL.